The sequence of this T cell receptor (beta chain) was determined in a study of breast tumors, draining lymph nodes, adjacent tissues. The CDR3 spans 16 residues. V lost 6 bases and J lost 1; bases outside the gene matches: 9. Germline loops: CDR1 MNHNY, CDR2 SVGAGI (reference sequence). Axillary draining lymph nodes of breast cancer patients supplied the node samples. TCRdb passed the multiplex PCR reads through MiXCR, listing each CDR3 protein once. The profile shows about 130,000 distinct CDR3 sequences, 21% of them singletons. General study results and limits: The data were judged consistent with most tumor T cells coming from lymph node and expanding in tumor. That most tumor T cells come from lymph nodes remained unproven. Compared with lymph nodes, tumors were less diverse; compared with nontumor tissue, more.

The sample holds many counts of this clonotype. Its specificity is not known. Sequencing used axillary lymph node tissue. The sequence came from a female donor with breast cancer. Some clones in this sample may be carry-over from other donors' samples. The chain couples TRBV6-6 to TRBJ1-3; 7 nucleotides align to TRBD1. In DNA form, the CDR3 reads TGTGCCAGCAGCCTCCTGGAGACAGGGTCTGGAAACACCATATATTTT. Translating it yields CASSLLETGSGNTIYF.